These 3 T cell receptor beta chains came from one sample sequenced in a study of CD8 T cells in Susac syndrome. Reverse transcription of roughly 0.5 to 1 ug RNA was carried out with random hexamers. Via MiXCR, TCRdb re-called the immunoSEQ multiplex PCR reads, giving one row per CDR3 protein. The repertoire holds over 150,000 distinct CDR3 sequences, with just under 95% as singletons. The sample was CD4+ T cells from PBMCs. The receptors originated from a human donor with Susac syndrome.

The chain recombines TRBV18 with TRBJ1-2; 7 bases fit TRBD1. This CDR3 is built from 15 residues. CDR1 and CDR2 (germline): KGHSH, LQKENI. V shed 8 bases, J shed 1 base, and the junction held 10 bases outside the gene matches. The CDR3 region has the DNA TGTGCCAGCCGATCAGGGGGTATTCATAACTATGGCTACACCTTC. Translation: CASRSGGIHNYGYTF.

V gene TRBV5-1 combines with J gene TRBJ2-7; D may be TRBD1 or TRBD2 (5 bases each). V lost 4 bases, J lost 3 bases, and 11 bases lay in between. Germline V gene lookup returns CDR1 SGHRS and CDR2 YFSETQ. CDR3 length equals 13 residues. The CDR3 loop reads CASSGGVGYEQYF. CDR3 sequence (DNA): TGCGCCAGCAGCGGGGGTGTAGGCTACGAGCAGTACTTC.

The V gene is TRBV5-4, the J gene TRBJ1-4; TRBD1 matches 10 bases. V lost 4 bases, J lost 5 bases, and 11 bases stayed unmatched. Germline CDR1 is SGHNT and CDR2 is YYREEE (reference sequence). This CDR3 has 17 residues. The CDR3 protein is CASSLTGGAVNNEKLFF. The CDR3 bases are TGTGCCAGCAGCCTGACAGGGGGCGCCGTCAACAATGAAAAACTGTTTTTT.